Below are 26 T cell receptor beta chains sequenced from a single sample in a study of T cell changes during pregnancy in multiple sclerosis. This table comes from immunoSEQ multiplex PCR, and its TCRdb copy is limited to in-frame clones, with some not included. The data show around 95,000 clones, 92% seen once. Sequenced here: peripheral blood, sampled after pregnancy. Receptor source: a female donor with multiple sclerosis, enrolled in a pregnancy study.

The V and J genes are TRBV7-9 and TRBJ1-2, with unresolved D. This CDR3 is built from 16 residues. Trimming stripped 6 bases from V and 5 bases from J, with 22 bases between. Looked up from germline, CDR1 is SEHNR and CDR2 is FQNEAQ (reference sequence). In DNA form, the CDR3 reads TGTGCCAGCAGTATCGACACTCTCCCCTCTCGGTATGGCTACACCTTC. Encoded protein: CASSIDTLPSRYGYTF. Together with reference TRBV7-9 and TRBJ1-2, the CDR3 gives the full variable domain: DTGVSQNPRHKITKRGQNVTFRCDPISEHNRLYWYRQTLGQGPEFLTYFQNEAQLEKSRLLSDRFSAERPKGSFSTLEIQRTEQGDSAMYLCASSIDTLPSRYGYTFGSGTRLTVV.

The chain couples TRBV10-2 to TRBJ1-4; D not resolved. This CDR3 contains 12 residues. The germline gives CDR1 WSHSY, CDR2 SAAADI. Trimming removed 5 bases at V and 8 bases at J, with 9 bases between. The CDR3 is CASSPGGEKLFF. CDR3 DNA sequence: TGCGCCAGCAGTCCGGGCGGGGAAAAACTGTTTTTT.

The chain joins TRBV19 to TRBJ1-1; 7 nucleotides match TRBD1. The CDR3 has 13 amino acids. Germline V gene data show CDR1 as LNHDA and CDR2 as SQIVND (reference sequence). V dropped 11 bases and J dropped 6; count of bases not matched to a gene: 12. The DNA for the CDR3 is TGTGCCGCCCGACAGGGATCGGTTGCTGAAGCTTTCTTT. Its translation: CAARQGSVAEAFF.

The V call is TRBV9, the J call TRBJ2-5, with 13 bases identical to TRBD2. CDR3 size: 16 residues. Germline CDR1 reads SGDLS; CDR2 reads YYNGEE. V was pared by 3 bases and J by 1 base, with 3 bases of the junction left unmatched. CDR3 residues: CASSGGTSGTQETQYF. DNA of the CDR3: TGTGCCAGCAGCGGAGGGACTAGCGGGACCCAAGAGACCCAGTACTTC.

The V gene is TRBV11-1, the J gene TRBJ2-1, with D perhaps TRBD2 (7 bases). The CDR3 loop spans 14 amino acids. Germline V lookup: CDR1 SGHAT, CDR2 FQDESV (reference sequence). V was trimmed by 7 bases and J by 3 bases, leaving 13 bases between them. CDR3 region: CASTRGGDYNEQFF. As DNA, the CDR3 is TGTGCCAGCACTAGAGGGGGGGACTACAATGAGCAGTTCTTC.

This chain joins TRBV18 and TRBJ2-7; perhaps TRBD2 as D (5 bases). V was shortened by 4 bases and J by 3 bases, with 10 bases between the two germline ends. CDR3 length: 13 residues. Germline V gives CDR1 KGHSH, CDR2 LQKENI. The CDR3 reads CASSLRGFYEQYF. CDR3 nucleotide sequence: TGTGCCAGCTCACTTCGGGGATTCTACGAGCAGTACTTC.

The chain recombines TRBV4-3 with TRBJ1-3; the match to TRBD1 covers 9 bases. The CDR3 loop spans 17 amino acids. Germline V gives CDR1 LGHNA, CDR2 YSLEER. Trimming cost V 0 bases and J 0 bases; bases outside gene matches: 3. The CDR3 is CASSQEGTGTSGNTIYF. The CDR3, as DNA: TGCGCCAGCAGCCAAGAGGGGACAGGGACCTCTGGAAACACCATATATTTT.

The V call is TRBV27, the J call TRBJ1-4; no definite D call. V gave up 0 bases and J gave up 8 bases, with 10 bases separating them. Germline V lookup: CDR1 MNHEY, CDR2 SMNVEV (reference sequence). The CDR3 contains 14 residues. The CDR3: CASSLSRVREKLFF. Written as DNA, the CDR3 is TGTGCCAGCAGTTTATCGAGGGTACGGGAAAAACTGTTTTTT.

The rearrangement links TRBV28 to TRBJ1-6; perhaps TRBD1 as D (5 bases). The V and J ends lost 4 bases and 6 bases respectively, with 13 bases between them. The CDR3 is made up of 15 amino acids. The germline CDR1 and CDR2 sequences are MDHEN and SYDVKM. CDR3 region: CASSSPQGTNSPLHF. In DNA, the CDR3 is TGTGCCAGCAGTTCCCCCCAGGGCACTAATTCACCCCTCCACTTT.

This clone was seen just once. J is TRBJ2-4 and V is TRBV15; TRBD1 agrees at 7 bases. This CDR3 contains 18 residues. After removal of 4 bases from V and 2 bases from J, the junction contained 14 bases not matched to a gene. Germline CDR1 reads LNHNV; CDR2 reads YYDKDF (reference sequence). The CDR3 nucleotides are TGTGCCACCAGCACCTTAGGAAGGGGGCTTGGGTCCAAAAACATTCAGTACTTC. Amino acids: CATSTLGRGLGSKNIQYF.

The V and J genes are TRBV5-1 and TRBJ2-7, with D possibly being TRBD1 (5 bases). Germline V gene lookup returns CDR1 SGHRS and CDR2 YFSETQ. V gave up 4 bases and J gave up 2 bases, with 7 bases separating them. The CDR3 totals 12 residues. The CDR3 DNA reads TGCGCCAGCAGCCCAGGGACCTACGAGCAGTACTTC. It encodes CASSPGTYEQYF.

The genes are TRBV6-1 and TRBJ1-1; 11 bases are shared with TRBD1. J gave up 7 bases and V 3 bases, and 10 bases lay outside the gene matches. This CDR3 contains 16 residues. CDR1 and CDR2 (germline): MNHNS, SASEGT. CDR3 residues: CASSDLDRGPKDEAFF. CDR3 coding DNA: TGTGCCAGCAGTGATTTGGACAGGGGGCCGAAAGATGAAGCTTTCTTT.

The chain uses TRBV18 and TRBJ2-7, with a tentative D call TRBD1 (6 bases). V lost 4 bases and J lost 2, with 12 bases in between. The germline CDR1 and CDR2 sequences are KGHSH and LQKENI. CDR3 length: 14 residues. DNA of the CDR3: TGTGCCAGCTCACAAACGACAGGCACCTACGAGCAGTACTTC. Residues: CASSQTTGTYEQYF.

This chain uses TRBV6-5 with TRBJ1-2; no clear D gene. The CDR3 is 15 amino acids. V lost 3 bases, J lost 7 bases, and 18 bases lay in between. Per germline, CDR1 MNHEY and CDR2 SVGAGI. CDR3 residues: CASSYRPRAVSGYTF. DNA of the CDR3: TGTGCCAGCAGTTATCGACCGCGGGCGGTGTCTGGCTACACCTTC.

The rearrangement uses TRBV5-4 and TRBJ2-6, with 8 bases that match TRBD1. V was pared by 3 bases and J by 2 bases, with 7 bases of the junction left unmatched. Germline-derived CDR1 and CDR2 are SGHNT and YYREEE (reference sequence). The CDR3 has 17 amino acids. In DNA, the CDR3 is TGTGCCAGCAGCTCGGGGACAGGCGGGGCTGGGGCCAACGTCCTGACTTTC. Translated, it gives CASSSGTGGAGANVLTF.

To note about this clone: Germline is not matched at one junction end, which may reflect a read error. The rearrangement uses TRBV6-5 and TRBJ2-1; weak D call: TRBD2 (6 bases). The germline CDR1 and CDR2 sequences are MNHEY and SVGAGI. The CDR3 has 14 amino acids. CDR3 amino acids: CASKGLASSNEQFF. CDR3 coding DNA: TGTGCCAGCAAAGGGCTAGCGTCCTCCAATGAGCAGTTCTTC.

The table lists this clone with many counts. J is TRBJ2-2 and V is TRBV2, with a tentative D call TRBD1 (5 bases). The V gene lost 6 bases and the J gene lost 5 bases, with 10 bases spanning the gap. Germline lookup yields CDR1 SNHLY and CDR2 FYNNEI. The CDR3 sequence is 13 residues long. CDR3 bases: TGTGCCAGCAGAGACAGTCCGACCGGGGAGCTGTTTTTT. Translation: CASRDSPTGELFF.

CDR3: CASSLGGTGVTDARNTIYF. The CDR3 DNA reads TGCGCCAGCAGCTTGGGAGGGACAGGGGTGACAGACGCGAGAAACACCATATATTTT. The chain employs TRBV5-1 and TRBJ1-3; TRBD1 matches 10 bases. The CDR3 is 19 amino acids. Germline V gene lookup returns CDR1 SGHRS and CDR2 YFSETQ. J was trimmed by 5 bases and V by 0 bases; bases with no gene match: 14. Full variable domain (outside the CDR3, taken from reference TRBV5-1 and TRBJ1-3): KAGVTQTPRYLIKTRGQQVTLSCSPISGHRSVSWYQQTPGQGLQFLFEYFSETQRNKGNFPGRFSGRQFSNSRSEMNVSTLELGDSALYLCASSLGGTGVTDARNTIYFGEGSWLTVV.

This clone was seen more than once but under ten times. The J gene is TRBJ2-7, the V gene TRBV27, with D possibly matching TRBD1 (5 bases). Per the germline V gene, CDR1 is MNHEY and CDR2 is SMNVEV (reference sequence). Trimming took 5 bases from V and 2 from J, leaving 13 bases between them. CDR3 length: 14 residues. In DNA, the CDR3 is TGTGCCAGCAGTGAACAGGCATGGGCCTACGAGCAGTACTTC. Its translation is CASSEQAWAYEQYF.

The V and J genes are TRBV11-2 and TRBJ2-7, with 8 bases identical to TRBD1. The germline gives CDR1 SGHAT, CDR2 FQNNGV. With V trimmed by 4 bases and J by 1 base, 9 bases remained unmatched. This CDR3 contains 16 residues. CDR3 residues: CASSSGQGIGSYEQYF. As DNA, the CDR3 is TGTGCCAGCAGCTCCGGACAGGGAATAGGGTCCTACGAGCAGTACTTC.

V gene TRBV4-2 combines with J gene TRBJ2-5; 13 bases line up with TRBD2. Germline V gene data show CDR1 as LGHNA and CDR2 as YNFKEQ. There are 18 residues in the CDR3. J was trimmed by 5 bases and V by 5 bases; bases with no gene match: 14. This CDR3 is CASSEGLAGEDGGETQYF. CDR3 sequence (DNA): TGTGCCAGCAGCGAAGGACTAGCGGGAGAGGATGGTGGGGAGACCCAGTACTTC.

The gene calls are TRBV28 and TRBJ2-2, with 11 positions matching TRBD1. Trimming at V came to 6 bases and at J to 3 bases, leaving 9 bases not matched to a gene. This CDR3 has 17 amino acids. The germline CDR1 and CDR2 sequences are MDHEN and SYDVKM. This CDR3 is CASRAGQGGWDTGELFF. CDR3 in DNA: TGTGCCAGCAGAGCGGGACAGGGGGGATGGGACACCGGGGAGCTGTTTTTT.

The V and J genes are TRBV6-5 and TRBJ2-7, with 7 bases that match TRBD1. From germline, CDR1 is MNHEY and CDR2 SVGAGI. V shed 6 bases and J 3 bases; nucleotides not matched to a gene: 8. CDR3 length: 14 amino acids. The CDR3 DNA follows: TGTGCCAGCAGAGGACCGGGACAGAACTACGAGCAGTACTTC. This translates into CASRGPGQNYEQYF.

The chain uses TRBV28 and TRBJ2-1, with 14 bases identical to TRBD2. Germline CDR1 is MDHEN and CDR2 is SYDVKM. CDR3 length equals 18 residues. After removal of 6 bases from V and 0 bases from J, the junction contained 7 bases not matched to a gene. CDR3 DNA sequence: TGTGCCAGCAGGGGACTAGCGGGAGTTCAGTTCTCCTACAATGAGCAGTTCTTC. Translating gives CASRGLAGVQFSYNEQFF.

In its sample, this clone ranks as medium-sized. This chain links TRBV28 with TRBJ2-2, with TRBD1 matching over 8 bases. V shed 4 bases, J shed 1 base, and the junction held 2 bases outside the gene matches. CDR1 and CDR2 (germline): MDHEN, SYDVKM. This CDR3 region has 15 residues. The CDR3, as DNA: TGTGCCAGCAGTTCCGGACAGGGGAACACCGGGGAGCTGTTTTTT. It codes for CASSSGQGNTGELFF.

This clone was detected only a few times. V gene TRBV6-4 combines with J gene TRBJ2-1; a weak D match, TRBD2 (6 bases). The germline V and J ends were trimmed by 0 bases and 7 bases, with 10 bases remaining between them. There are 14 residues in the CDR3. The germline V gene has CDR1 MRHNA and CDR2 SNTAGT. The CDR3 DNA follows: TGTGCCAGCAGTGACTCGAGCGGAGGGAATGAGCAGTTCTTC. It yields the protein CASSDSSGGNEQFF.